The rows below give T cell receptor beta chains drawn from one sample of a study of glioma-infiltrating T cells. TCRdb recomputed calls from the multiplex PCR reads with MiXCR, one row per CDR3 protein. This table holds around 180,000 distinct CDR3 sequences, around 42% found once. Specimen: glioma tissue, nonneoplastic brain tissue, or PBMCs (not recorded which). The source is a human donor with low-grade glioma or glioblastoma, undergoing nonglioma brain surgery, or in good health (not recorded which). The CDR3 runs from the conserved cysteine through the conserved F or W. Fields, in order: CDR3 DNA, CDR3 protein, clone size, CDR3 length, V gene, D gene, J gene. D genes are given only for firm matches. A row's size may be missing; if present it is once, few, many or a size class.

DNA: TGTGCCAGCAGTGGCGCGGGTCCATACAATGAGCAGTTCTTC; CDR3: CASSGAGPYNEQFF; size: many; length: 14; V: TRBV2; D: NA; J: TRBJ2-1
DNA: TGTGCCAGCAGCTTCTTAGGGCGCGAGCAGTACTTC; CDR3: CASSFLGREQYF; size: NA; length: 12; V: TRBV7-8; D: NA; J: TRBJ2-7
DNA: TGTGCCAGCAGCTTAGTACAGGGGAGCTCCTACAATGAGCAGTTCTTC; CDR3: CASSLVQGSSYNEQFF; size: few; length: 16; V: TRBV13; D: TRBD1; J: TRBJ2-1
DNA: TGCAGTGCCATTACAGGGGAACACAATAAGCCCCAACATTTT; CDR3: CSAITGEHNKPQHF; size: NA; length: 14; V: TRBV20-1; D: TRBD1; J: TRBJ1-5
DNA: TGCGCCAGCAGCGTGCGGGCTTCGGGCTATGGCTACACCTTC; CDR3: CASSVRASGYGYTF; size: many; length: 14; V: TRBV5-1; D: NA; J: TRBJ1-2
DNA: TGTGCCACCAGCAGAGATCGCAGGGGAACCTACGAACAGTACTTC; CDR3: CATSRDRRGTYEQYF; size: once; length: 15; V: TRBV15; D: NA; J: TRBJ2-7
DNA: TGTGCCAGCAGCGCTACTATTACAGGGTGGGGTGAGCAGTTCTTC; CDR3: CASSATITGWGEQFF; size: many; length: 15; V: TRBV6-1; D: NA; J: TRBJ2-1
DNA: TGTGCCAGCAGTGAAGCGCTGGGCAGGGGGACAGATACGCAGTATTTT; CDR3: CASSEALGRGTDTQYF; size: few; length: 16; V: TRBV6-1; D: TRBD1; J: TRBJ2-3
DNA: TGCGCCAGCAGCTTAATTCCGGGACAGGGGGTAGATGAGCAGTTCTTC; CDR3: CASSLIPGQGVDEQFF; size: few; length: 16; V: TRBV5-1; D: TRBD1; J: TRBJ2-1
DNA: TGTGCCAGCAGTCTGGGATTGGAGGTACGGCGTCCCACCTACGAGCAGTACTTC; CDR3: CASSLGLEVRRPTYEQYF; size: many; length: 18; V: TRBV28; D: NA; J: TRBJ2-7
DNA: TGTGCCAGCAGTTTTATAGTCCCCCAGGCCCGAGGATCAGATACGCAGTATTTT; CDR3: CASSFIVPQARGSDTQYF; size: NA; length: 18; V: TRBV27; D: NA; J: TRBJ2-3
DNA: TGCAGTGCTAGGGACGCCCGCGGTATGGATTCACCCCTCCAATTT; CDR3: CSARDARGMDSPLQF; size: NA; length: 15; V: TRBV20-1; D: NA; J: TRBJ1-6
DNA: TGCAGCGTCAATGGTCGCAGCACAGATACGCAGTATTTT; CDR3: CSVNGRSTDTQYF; size: few; length: 13; V: TRBV29-1; D: NA; J: TRBJ2-3
DNA: TGTGCCAGCAGTATACAGGGGACCGAAGAGCTGTTTTTT; CDR3: CASSIQGTEELFF; size: NA; length: 13; V: TRBV6-5; D: TRBD1; J: TRBJ2-2
DNA: TGCAGTGCGCAGCACCGCATGGGACGACTTCCAAGTGAGCAGTTCTTC; CDR3: CSAQHRMGRLPSEQFF; size: NA; length: 16; V: TRBV20-1; D: NA; J: TRBJ2-1
DNA: TGTGCCAGCAGTTACTCGAGTCCACCCGGCTACACCTTC; CDR3: CASSYSSPPGYTF; size: many; length: 13; V: TRBV6-2/TRBV6-3; D: NA; J: TRBJ1-2